This record looks at one T cell receptor beta chain sequence and its context. This sample was taken from a study of cytomegalovirus exposure and HLA in healthy donors. Germline V lookup: CDR1 MNHEY, CDR2 SVGAGI. Trimming removed 5 bases at V and 3 bases at J, with 14 bases between. The CDR3 sequence is 15 residues long. Amplification used 60 Vbeta primers and 13 Jbeta primers. Clones were sequenced by immunoSEQ multiplex PCR, and TCRdb holds only the in-frame ones, with some missing. The table has approximately 150,000 clones, just over 70% seen once. V is TRBV6-5 and J is TRBJ1-5; D remains ambiguous. Sequenced input: PBMCs. This clonotype originated in a human donor in good health. CDR3: CASSRGARANQPQHF. CDR3 nucleotide sequence: TGTGCCAGCAGTCGTGGAGCGAGGGCCAATCAGCCCCAGCATTTT.